This passage covers 20 T cell receptor beta chains from one sample sequenced in a study of cytomegalovirus exposure and HLA in healthy donors (dated by TCRdb to about 2017). The library was obtained by the immunoSEQ multiplex PCR assay. For the multiplex PCR, a mixture combining 60 forward primers for TCR Vbeta segments and 13 reverse primers for TCR Jbeta segments was used. Sourced from immuneACCESS, this table was stored by TCRdb with only in-frame sequences that have V and J called. A share of the clones is absent; for the studies checked, an unresolved V gene accounts for under half, and the remainder has no known explanation. The sample includes fewer than 200,000 clones, with 81% observed a single time. The top ten clonotypes cover around 4.7% of the sample. Sequencing was performed on PBMCs. All receptors derive from a woman in her late teens or twenties in good health and CMV-seropositive.

The chain employs TRBV4-2 and TRBJ1-4; perhaps TRBD1 as D (5 bases). The V and J ends lost 5 bases and 8 bases respectively, with 12 bases between them. Per germline, CDR1 LGHNA and CDR2 YNFKEQ. The CDR3 consists of 13 residues. CDR3: CASSGQGVEKLFF. The CDR3 bases are TGTGCCAGCAGCGGGCAGGGTGTGGAAAAACTGTTTTTT.

The chain employs TRBV2 and TRBJ1-6, with D hard to call. The V gene's germline CDR1 is SNHLY and CDR2 FYNNEI. Trimming removed 1 base at V and 3 bases at J, with 7 bases between. CDR3 size: 15 residues. The CDR3 DNA reads as TGTGCCAGCAGTGAAGAGGCGGACTATAATTCACCCCTCCACTTT. Amino acid sequence: CASSEEADYNSPLHF.

The V and J genes are TRBV4-2 and TRBJ1-1; D may be TRBD1 (5 bases). V lost 6 bases and J 1 base, leaving 9 bases between the germline ends. The CDR3 length is 13 residues. Germline V gene data show CDR1 as LGHNA and CDR2 as YNFKEQ. The CDR3 loop reads CASRLGQNTEAFF. The CDR3 nucleotides are TGTGCCAGCAGACTGGGGCAGAACACTGAAGCTTTCTTT.

V and J are TRBV19 and TRBJ2-3, with TRBD2 matching 9 bases. The CDR3 length is 15 residues. Germline assignment: CDR1 LNHDA and CDR2 SQIVND (reference sequence). V was clipped by 7 bases and J by 5 bases; unmatched bases: 10. The CDR3 is CASKQASGAIDTQYF. The DNA of the CDR3 is TGTGCCAGTAAGCAAGCTAGCGGGGCTATAGATACGCAGTATTTT.

The chain joins TRBV6-1 to TRBJ2-2; D is unclear. The CDR3 has 14 residues. Germline CDR1 reads MNHNS; CDR2 reads SASEGT. With 8 bases removed from V and 3 bases from J, the gap between germline ends came to 13 bases. CDR3 DNA: TGTGCCAGCCCCTCACTTCGGGACACCGGGGAGCTGTTTTTT. It is translated as CASPSLRDTGELFF.

The chain links TRBV2 to TRBJ1-4; D is unresolved. The CDR3 covers 14 residues. Germline CDR1 SNHLY, CDR2 FYNNEI. V lost 6 bases to trimming and J lost 6 bases, with 14 bases between them. CDR3 protein: CASSLGKPYEKLFF. CDR3 coding DNA: TGTGCCAGCAGCTTGGGCAAGCCTTATGAAAAACTGTTTTTT.

This chain connects TRBV27 to TRBJ2-7; D possibly corresponds to TRBD1 (7 bases). This CDR3 has 14 residues. V was pared by 1 base and J by 5 bases, with 12 bases between. The V gene's germline CDR1 is MNHEY and CDR2 SMNVEV (reference sequence). For the CDR3, the DNA is TGTGCCAGCAGTTTATTGGGCAGGGGGGACGAGCAGTACTTC. This translates into CASSLLGRGDEQYF.

This clone has just one count. The gene calls are TRBV5-1 and TRBJ2-5; D is unclear. Germline V gene data show CDR1 as SGHRS and CDR2 as YFSETQ. The CDR3 consists of 16 residues. V was cut by 0 bases and J by 1 base, with 13 bases left in between. The CDR3 nucleotides read TGCGCCAGCAGCTTGGTAGGTACAGACCTCCAAGAGACCCAGTACTTC. Its protein is CASSLVGTDLQETQYF.

The rearrangement joins TRBV30 to TRBJ1-2; 10 bases line up with TRBD1. This CDR3 has 14 amino acids. From germline, CDR1 is GTSNPN and CDR2 SVGIG (reference sequence). The J segment lost 6 bases and the V segment lost 1 base, leaving 5 bases of the junction unmatched. CDR3 loop: CAWSGPGQGHGYTF. The CDR3 DNA follows: TGTGCCTGGAGTGGGCCGGGACAGGGGCATGGCTACACCTTC.

The chain combines TRBV7-9 with TRBJ1-4, with D tentatively TRBD1 (6 bases). This CDR3 is built from 15 residues. V was clipped by 0 bases and J by 8 bases, with 13 bases between them. Germline V gene data show CDR1 as SEHNR and CDR2 as FQNEAQ (reference sequence). The CDR3 nucleotides are TGTGCCAGCAGCTTAGCGACAGGTCGGGAAGAAAAACTGTTTTTT. Translating gives CASSLATGREEKLFF.

The rearrangement joins TRBV7-8 to TRBJ1-2; 10 positions agree with TRBD1. The CDR3 consists of 17 residues. Per the germline V gene, CDR1 is SGHVS and CDR2 is FQNEAQ. V trimming: 5 bases; J trimming: 6 bases; junction bases outside the gene matches: 15. The CDR3 DNA reads TGTGCCAGCAGCGATAGTTACTTCGGGACAGGGGCGGATGGCTACACCTTC. Translation: CASSDSYFGTGADGYTF.

This clone was detected only once. The V and J genes are TRBV7-9 and TRBJ2-5, with TRBD1 identical over 8 bases. The ends lost 5 bases at V and 4 bases at J; junction bases unmatched: 18. In germline, CDR1 is SEHNR, CDR2 FQNEAQ (reference sequence). The CDR3 runs 18 residues. The CDR3 DNA is TGTGCCAGCAGCCTAACCCTTTACCACGGACAGGGAGGAGAGACCCAGTACTTC. Protein product: CASSLTLYHGQGGETQYF.

The chain has TRBV11-2 and TRBJ1-2, with a weak D call TRBD1 (5 bases). V shed 1 base and J shed 4 bases, with 10 bases lying between them. Germline-derived CDR1 and CDR2 are SGHAT and FQNNGV. The CDR3 is 14 residues long. CDR3 sequence reads: CASSLVTATYGYTF. The CDR3 DNA reads TGTGCCAGCAGCTTAGTGACAGCAACCTATGGCTACACCTTC.

The V gene is TRBV30, the J gene TRBJ2-5; 11 bases are shared with TRBD2. This CDR3 is 15 amino acids long. Losses at the gene ends were 0 bases for V and 5 bases for J; bases not matched to a gene: 5. Germline assignment: CDR1 GTSNPN and CDR2 SVGIG (reference sequence). The DNA of the CDR3 is TGTGCCTGGAGTGTTAGCGGGGGGGCCTGGGAGACCCAGTACTTC. Amino acids: CAWSVSGGAWETQYF. The full variable domain, in which reference TRBV30 and TRBJ2-5 provide the parts outside the CDR3, is SQTIHQWPATLVQPVGSPLSLECTVEGTSNPNLYWYRQAAGRGLQLLFYSVGIGQISSEVPQNLSASRPQDRQFILSSKKLLLSDSGFYLCAWSVSGGAWETQYFGPGTRLLVL.

V usage is TRBV6-6 and J usage is TRBJ2-7; 7 positions agree with TRBD2. This CDR3 has 14 residues. Trimming took 5 bases from V and 0 from J; bases not matched to a gene: 4. The germline gives CDR1 MNHNY, CDR2 SVGAGI (reference sequence). The CDR3 DNA sequence: TGTGCCAGCAGTAGCCGGGACTACTCCTACGAGCAGTACTTC. Amino acids: CASSSRDYSYEQYF.

The chain employs TRBV2 and TRBJ1-2; TRBD1 might be the D (6 bases). Germline V gene lookup returns CDR1 SNHLY and CDR2 FYNNEI. The V end lost 7 bases, the J end lost 5 bases, and 11 bases lay between the germline ends. CDR3 length: 12 residues. CDR3 sequence reads: CASTFGQYGYTF. The CDR3 DNA reads as TGTGCCAGCACCTTCGGACAGTATGGCTACACCTTC.

This clone came up once. The rearrangement joins TRBV7-6 to TRBJ2-5; 7 bases line up with TRBD1. The CDR3 has 14 residues. The V segment lost 4 bases and the J segment 5 bases; nucleotides outside the gene matches: 7. Germline assignment: CDR1 SGHVS and CDR2 FNYEAQ. The CDR3 bases are TGTGCCAGCAGCTCGAGACAGGGACCGGAGACCCAGTACTTC. Translating gives CASSSRQGPETQYF.

The genes are TRBV30 and TRBJ2-3; 12 bases agree with TRBD1. The junction had 6 bases not matched to a gene; V was cut back by 3 bases and J by 8 bases. The CDR3 runs 14 residues. The V gene's germline CDR1 is GTSNPN and CDR2 SVGIG (reference sequence). The CDR3 spells CAWRGQGAGGTQYF. DNA of the CDR3: TGTGCCTGGAGGGGACAGGGGGCTGGGGGTACGCAGTATTTT. Complete variable domain (other parts from reference TRBV30 and TRBJ2-3): SQTIHQWPATLVQPVGSPLSLECTVEGTSNPNLYWYRQAAGRGLQLLFYSVGIGQISSEVPQNLSASRPQDRQFILSSKKLLLSDSGFYLCAWRGQGAGGTQYFGPGTRLTVL.

This chain uses TRBV27 with TRBJ1-1; D is uncertain. Germline CDR1 MNHEY, CDR2 SMNVEV (reference sequence). The CDR3 has 13 residues. Trimming took 6 bases from V and 12 from J, leaving 20 bases between them. As DNA, the CDR3 is TGTGCCAGCAGCCCTTTCAATCAGCGGCTGACTTTCTTT. This translates into CASSPFNQRLTFF.

The V gene is TRBV4-2, the J gene TRBJ1-1; maybe TRBD1 (6 bases). The germline V gene has CDR1 LGHNA and CDR2 YNFKEQ. V shed 4 bases and J shed 3 bases, with 15 bases lying between them. This CDR3 spans 15 amino acids. In nucleotides, the CDR3 is TGTGCCAGCAGCCCCCTACAGGGAAAGGACACTGAAGCTTTCTTT. Its protein is CASSPLQGKDTEAFF.